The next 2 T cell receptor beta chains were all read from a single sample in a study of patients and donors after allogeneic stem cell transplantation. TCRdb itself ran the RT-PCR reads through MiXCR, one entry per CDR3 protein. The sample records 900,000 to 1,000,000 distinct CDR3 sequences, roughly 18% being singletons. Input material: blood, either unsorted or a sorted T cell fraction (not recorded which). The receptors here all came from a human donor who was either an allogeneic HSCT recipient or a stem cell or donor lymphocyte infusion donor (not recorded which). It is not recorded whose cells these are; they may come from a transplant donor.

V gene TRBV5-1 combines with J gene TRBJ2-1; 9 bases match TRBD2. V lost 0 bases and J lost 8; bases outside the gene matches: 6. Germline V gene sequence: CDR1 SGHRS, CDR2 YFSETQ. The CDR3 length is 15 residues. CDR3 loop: CASSLVAGEVHEQFF. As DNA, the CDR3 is TGCGCCAGCAGCTTGGTAGCGGGAGAGGTCCATGAGCAGTTCTTC. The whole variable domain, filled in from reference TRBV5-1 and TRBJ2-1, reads KAGVTQTPRYLIKTRGQQVTLSCSPISGHRSVSWYQQTPGQGLQFLFEYFSETQRNKGNFPGRFSGRQFSNSRSEMNVSTLELGDSALYLCASSLVAGEVHEQFFGPGTRLTVL.

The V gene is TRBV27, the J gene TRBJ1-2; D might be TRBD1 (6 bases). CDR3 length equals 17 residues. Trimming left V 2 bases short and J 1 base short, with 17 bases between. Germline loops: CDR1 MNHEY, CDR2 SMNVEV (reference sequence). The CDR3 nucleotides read TGTGCCAGCAGTTTAGATGGGGCTCGGGGACATAACTATGGCTACACCTTC. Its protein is CASSLDGARGHNYGYTF.